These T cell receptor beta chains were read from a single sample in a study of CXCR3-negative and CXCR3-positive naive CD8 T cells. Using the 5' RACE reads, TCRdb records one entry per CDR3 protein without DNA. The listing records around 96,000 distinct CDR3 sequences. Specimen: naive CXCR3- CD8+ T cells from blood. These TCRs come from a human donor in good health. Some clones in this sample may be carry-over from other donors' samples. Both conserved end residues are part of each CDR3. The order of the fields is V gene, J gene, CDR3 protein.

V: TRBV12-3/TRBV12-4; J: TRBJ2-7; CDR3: CASSPWEGDEQYF
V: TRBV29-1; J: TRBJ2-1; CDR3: CSVEGDYSYNEQFF
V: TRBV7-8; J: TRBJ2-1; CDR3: CASSLGTPGHNQFF
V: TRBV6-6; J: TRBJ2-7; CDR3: CASSYSPGRSSYEQYF
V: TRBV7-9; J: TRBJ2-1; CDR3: CASSLVSGSYNEQFF
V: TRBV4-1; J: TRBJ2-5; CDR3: CASSHGPGTGEETQYF
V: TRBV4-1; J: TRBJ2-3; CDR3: CASSHPPLAGGTDTQYF
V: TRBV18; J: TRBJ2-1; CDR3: CASSPHPTVDEQFF
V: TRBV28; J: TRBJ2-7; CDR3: CASSIYRDSPSYEQYF
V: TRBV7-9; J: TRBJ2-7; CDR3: CASTDSGSTDEQYF
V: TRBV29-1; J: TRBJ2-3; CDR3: CSVDAGTSTDTQYF
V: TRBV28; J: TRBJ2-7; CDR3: CASSLRLAGVSEQYF
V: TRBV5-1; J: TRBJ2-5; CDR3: CASSLEGGEETQYF
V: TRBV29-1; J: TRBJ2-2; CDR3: CSVEQENTGELFF
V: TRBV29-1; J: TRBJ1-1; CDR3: CSVDPQGAVIENTEAFF
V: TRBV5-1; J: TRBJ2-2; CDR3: CASSPRDPDTGELFF
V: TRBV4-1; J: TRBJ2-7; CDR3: CASSQEEQLTYEQYF
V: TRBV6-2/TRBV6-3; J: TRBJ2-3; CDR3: CASRTRGIREPQYF
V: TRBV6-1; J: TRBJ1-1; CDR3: CASSTVDLSTEAFF
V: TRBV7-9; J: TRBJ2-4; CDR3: CASSLVTGDGNIQYF
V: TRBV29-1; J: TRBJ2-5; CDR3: CSYRTGILETQYF
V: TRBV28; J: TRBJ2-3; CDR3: CASSIGASEADTQYF
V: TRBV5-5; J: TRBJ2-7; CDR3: CASLTGEAYEQYF
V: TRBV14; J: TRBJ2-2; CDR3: CASSPLAGAATGELFF
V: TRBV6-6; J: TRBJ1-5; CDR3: CASSYSNGIGQPQHF
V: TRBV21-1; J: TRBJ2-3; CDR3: CASSKSRPGQAGDTQYF
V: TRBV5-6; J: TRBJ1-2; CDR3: CASSLPDSYYGYTF
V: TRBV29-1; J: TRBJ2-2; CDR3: CSAIAANTGELFF
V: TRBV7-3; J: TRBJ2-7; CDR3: CASSPRLASSYEQYF
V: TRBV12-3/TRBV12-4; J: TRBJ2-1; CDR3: CASSLSGRVGEQFF
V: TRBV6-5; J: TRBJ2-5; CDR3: CASSLTSGVGETQYF
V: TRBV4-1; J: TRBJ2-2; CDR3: CASSRGQGTTGELFF
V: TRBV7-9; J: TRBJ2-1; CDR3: CASSLAAGGNEQFF
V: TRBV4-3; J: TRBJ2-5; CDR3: CASSQDRAILETQYF
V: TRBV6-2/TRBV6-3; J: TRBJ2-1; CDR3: CASSYSLRGGVDEQFF
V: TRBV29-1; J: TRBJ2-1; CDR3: CSVPSGGVYEQFF
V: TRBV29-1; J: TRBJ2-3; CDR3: CSVPGAGTDTQYF
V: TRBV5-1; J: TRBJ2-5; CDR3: CASSLSGYQETQYF
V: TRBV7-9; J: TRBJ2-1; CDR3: CASSLVEGDNEQFF
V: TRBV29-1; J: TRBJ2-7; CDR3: CSVLSVGRYEQYF
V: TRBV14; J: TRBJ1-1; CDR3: CASSQESRWRTVNTEAFF
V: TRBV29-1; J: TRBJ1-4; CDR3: CSVIPGQGSEKLFF
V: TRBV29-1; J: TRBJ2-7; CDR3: CSVADPYNPYEQYF
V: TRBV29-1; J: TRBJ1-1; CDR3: CSGEMNTEAFF
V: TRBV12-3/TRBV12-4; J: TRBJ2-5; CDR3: CASSLSRALQETQYF
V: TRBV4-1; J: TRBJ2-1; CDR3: CASSQTGPGTTDEQFF
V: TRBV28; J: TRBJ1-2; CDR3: CASSPLAAGDDYGYTF
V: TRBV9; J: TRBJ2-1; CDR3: CASSVTSGGANEQFF
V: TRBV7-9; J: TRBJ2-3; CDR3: CASSSDWGTDTQYF